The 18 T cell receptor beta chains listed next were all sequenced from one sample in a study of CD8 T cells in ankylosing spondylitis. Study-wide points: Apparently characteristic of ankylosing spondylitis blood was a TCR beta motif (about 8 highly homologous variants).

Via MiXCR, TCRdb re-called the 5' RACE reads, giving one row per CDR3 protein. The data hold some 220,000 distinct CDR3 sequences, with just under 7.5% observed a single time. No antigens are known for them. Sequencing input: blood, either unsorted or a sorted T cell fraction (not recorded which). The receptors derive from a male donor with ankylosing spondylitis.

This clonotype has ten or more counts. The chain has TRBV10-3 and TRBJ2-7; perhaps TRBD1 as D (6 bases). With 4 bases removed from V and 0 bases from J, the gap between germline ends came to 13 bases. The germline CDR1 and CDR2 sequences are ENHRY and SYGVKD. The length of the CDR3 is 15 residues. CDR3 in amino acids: CAISAGQKSSYEQYF. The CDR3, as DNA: TGTGCCATCAGTGCTGGACAGAAGAGCTCCTACGAGCAGTACTTC.

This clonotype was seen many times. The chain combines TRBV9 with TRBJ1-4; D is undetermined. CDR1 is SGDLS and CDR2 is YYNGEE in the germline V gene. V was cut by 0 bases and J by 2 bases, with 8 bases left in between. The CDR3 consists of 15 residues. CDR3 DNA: TGTGCCAGCAGCGTAGAAGGGAGGACTAATGAAAAACTGTTTTTT. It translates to CASSVEGRTNEKLFF.

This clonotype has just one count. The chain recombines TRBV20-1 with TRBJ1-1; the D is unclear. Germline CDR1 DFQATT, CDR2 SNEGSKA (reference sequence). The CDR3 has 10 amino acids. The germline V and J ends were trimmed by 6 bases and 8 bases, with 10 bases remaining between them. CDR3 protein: CSAKRTEAFF. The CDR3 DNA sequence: TGCAGTGCCAAAAGGACGGAAGCTTTCTTT.

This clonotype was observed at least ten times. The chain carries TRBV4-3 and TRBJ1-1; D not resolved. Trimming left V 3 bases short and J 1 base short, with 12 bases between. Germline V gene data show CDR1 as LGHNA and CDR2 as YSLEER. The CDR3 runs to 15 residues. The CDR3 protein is CASSHQRGANTEAFF. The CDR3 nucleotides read TGCGCCAGCAGCCACCAACGAGGAGCGAACACTGAAGCTTTCTTT.

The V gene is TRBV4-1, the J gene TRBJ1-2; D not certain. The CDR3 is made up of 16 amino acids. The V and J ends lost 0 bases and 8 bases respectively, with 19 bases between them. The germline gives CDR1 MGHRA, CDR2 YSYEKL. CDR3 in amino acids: CASSQERWNPLLGYTF. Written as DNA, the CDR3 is TGCGCCAGCAGCCAAGAAAGGTGGAACCCTCTACTGGGCTACACCTTC.

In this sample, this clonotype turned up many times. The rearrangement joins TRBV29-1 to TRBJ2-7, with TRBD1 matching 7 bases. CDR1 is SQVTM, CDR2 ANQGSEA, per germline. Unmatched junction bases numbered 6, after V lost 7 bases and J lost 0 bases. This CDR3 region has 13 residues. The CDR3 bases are TGCAGCGCCGGACAGGCGAGCTCCTACGAGCAGTACTTC. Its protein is CSAGQASSYEQYF.

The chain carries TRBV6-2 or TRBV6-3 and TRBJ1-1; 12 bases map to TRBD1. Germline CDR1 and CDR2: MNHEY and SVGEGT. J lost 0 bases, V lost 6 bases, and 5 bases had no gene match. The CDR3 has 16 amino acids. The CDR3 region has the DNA TGTGCCAGCAGAAGGGACAGGGGGCTTATGAACACTGAAGCTTTCTTT. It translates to CASRRDRGLMNTEAFF.

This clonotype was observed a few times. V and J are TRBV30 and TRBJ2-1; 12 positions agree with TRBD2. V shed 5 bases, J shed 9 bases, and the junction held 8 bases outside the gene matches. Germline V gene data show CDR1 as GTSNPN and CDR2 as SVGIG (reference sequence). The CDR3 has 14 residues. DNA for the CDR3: TGTGCCTGGTGTTGGACTAGCGGGAAGGGTGAGCAGTTCTTC. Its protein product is CAWCWTSGKGEQFF. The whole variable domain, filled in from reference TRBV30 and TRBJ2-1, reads SQTIHQWPATLVQPVGSPLSLECTVEGTSNPNLYWYRQAAGRGLQLLFYSVGIGQISSEVPQNLSASRPQDRQFILSSKKLLLSDSGFYLCAWCWTSGKGEQFFGPGTRLTVL.

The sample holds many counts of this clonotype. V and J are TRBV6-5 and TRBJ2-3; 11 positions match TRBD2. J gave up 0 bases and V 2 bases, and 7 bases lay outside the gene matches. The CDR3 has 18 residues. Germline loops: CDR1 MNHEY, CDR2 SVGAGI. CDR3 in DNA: TGTGCCAGCAGTTACGCTAGCGGGGGGTTCTCTAGCACAGATACGCAGTATTTT. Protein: CASSYASGGFSSTDTQYF.

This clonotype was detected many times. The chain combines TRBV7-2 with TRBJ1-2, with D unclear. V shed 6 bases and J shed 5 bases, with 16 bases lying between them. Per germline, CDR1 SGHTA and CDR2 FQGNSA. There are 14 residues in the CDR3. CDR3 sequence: CASSYTTEVYGYTF. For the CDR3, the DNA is TGTGCCAGCAGTTATACTACAGAGGTATATGGCTACACCTTC.

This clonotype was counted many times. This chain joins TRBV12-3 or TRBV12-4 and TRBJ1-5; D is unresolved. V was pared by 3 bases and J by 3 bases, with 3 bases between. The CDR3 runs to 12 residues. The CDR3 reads CASSFVNQPQHF. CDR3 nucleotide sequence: TGTGCCAGCAGTTTCGTCAATCAGCCCCAGCATTTT.

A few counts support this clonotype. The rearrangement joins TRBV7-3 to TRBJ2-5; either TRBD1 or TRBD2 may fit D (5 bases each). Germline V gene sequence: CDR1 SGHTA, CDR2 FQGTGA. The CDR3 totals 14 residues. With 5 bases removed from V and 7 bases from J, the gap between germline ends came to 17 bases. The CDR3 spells CASSQLAGRGTQYF. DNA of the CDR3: TGTGCCAGCAGCCAGCTGGCAGGGAGAGGGACCCAGTACTTC.

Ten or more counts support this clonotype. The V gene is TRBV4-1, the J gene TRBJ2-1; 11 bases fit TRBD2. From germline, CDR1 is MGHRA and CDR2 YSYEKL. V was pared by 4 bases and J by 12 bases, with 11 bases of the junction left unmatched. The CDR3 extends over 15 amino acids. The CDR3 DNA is TGCGCCAGCAGCCCTGGGACTAGCGGATGGGGTATGCAGTTCTTC. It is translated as CASSPGTSGWGMQFF.

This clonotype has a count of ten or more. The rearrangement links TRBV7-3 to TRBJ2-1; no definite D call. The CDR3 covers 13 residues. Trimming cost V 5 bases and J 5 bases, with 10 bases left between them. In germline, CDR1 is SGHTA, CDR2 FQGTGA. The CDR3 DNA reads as TGTGCCAGCAGCACCCGACGGGACAATGAGCAGTTCTTC. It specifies CASSTRRDNEQFF.

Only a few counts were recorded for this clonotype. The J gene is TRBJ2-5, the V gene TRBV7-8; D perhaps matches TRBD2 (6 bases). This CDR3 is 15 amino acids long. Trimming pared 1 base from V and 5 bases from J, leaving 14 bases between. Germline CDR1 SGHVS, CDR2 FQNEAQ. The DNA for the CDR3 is TGTGCCAGCAGCTTAGTTGGTGGGGGGTGGGAGACCCAGTACTTC. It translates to CASSLVGGGWETQYF.

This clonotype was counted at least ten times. CDR3 nucleotide sequence: TGTGCCAACACAGGGGGCGGCAATGGCTACACCTTC. Translated, it gives CANTGGGNGYTF. V and J are TRBV12-3 or TRBV12-4 and TRBJ1-2; 9 nucleotides match TRBD1. The CDR3 runs 12 residues. With 10 bases clipped from V and 6 bases from J, the junction kept 6 bases outside the gene matches.

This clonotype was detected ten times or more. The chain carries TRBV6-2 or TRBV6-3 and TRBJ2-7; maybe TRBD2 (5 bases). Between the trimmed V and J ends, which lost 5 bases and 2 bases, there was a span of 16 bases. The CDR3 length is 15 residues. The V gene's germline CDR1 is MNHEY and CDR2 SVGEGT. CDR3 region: CASSPGLSLPYEQYF. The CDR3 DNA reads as TGTGCCAGCAGTCCTGGACTTAGCCTCCCCTACGAGCAGTACTTC.

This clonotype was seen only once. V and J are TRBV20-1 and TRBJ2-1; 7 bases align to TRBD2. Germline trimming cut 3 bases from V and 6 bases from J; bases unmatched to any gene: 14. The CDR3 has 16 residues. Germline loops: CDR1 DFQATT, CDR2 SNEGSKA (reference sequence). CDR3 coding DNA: TGCAGTGCTAGTCCCCCTCGGCGGGAGAGGCGCAATGAGCAGTTCTTC. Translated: CSASPPRRERRNEQFF.